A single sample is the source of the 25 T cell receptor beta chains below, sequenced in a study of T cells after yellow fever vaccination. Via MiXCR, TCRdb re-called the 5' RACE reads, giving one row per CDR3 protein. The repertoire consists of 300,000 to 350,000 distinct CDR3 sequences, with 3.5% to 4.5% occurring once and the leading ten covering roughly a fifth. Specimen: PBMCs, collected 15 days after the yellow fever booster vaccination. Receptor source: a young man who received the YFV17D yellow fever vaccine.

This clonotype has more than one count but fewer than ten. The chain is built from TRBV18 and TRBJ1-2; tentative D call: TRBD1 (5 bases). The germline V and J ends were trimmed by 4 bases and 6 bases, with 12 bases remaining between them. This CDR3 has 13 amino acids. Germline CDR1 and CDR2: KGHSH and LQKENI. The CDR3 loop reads CASSRPEQDGYTF. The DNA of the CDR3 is TGTGCCAGCTCACGGCCGGAACAGGATGGCTACACCTTC. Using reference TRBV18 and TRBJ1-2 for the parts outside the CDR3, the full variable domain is NAGVMQNPRHLVRRRGQEARLRCSPMKGHSHVYWYRQLPEEGLKFMVYLQKENIIDESGMPKERFSAEFPKEGPSILRIQQVVRGDSAAYFCASSRPEQDGYTFGSGTRLTVV.

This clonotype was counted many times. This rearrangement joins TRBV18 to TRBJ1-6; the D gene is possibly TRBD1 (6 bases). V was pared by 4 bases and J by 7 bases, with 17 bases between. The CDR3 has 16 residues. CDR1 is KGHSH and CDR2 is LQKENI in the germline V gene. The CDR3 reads CASSLQGSGGNSPLHF. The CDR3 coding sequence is TGTGCCAGCTCACTACAAGGAAGCGGGGGCAATTCACCCCTCCACTTT.

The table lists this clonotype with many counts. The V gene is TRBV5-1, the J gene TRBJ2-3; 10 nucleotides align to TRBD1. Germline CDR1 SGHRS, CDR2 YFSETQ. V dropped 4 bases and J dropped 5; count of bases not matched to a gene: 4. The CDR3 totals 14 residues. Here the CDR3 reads CASSPDRGKDTQYF. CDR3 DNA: TGCGCCAGCAGCCCGGACAGGGGGAAAGATACGCAGTATTTT.

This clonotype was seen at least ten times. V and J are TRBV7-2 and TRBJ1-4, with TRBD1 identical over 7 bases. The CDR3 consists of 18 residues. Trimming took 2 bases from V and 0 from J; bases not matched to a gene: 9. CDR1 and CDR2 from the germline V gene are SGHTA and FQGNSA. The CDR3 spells CASSLLGQDVATNEKLFF. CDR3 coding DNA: TGTGCCAGCAGCTTACTTGGACAGGACGTTGCAACTAATGAAAAACTGTTTTTT.

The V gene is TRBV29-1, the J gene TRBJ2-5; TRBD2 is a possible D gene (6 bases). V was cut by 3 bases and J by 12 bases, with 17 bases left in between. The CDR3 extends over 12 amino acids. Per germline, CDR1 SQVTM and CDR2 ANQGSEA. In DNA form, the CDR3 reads TGCAGCGTTGAGATCGTCGGGACTCCGAAGTACTTC. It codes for CSVEIVGTPKYF.

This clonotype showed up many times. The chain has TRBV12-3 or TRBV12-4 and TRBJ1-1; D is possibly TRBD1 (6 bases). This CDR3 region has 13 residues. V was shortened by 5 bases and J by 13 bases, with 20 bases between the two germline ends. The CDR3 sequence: CASSLYPAGGLFF. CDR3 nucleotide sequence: TGTGCCAGCAGTCTTTACCCGGCTGGGGGGCTTTTCTTT.

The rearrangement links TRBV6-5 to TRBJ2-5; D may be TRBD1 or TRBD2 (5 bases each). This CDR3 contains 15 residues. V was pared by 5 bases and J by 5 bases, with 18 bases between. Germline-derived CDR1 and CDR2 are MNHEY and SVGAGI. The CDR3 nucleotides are TGTGCCAGCAGTAGGGACCTAGGAAAGGCGGAGACCCAGTACTTC. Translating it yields CASSRDLGKAETQYF.

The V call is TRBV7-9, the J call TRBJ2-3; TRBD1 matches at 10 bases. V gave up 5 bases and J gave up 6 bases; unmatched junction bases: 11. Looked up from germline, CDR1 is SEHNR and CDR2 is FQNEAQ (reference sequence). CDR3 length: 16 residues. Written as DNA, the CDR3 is TGTGCCAGCAGCGTAATGACAGGGGGCCCGTCGGATACGCAGTATTTT. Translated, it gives CASSVMTGGPSDTQYF.

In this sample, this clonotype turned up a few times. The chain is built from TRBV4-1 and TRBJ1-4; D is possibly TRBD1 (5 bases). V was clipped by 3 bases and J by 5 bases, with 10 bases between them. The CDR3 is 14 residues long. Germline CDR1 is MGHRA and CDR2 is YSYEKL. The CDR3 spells CASSHRDGNEKLFF. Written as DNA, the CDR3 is TGCGCCAGCAGCCACCGGGACGGGAATGAAAAACTGTTTTTT.

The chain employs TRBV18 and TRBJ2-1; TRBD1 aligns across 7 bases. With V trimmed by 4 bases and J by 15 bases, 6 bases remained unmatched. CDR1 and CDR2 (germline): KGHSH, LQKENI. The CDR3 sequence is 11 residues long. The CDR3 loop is CASSQGQSTFF. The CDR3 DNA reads TGTGCCAGCTCACAGGGACAGTCTACGTTCTTC.

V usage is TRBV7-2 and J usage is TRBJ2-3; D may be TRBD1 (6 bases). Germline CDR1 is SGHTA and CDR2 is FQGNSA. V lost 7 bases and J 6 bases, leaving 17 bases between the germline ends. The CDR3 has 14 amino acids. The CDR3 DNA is TGTGCCAGCAAAGTTATGGGGGCGGAGGATACGCAGTATTTT. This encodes CASKVMGAEDTQYF.

CDR3 loop: CASSPRQGRSYNSPLHF. For the CDR3, the DNA is TGTGCCAGCAGCCCCCGACAGGGACGCTCCTATAATTCACCCCTCCACTTT. This chain links TRBV21-1 with TRBJ1-6; no check of the table's D call, TRBD1, against the DNA was made. TRBV21-1 is shown as a pseudogene. CDR3 length equals 17 residues.

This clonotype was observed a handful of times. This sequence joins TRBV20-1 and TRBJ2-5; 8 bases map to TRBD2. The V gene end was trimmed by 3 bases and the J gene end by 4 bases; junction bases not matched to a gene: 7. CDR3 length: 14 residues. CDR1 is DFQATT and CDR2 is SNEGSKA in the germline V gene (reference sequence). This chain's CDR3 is CSASSGGRRETQYF. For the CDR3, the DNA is TGCAGTGCTAGCAGCGGGGGAAGGAGAGAGACCCAGTACTTC.

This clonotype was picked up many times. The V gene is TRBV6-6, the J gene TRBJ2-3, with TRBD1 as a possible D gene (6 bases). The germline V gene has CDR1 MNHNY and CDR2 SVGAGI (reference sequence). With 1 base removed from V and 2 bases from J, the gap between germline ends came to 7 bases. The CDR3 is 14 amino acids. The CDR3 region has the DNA TGTGCCAGCAGTTACTGGACAGACACAGATACGCAGTATTTT. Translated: CASSYWTDTDTQYF.

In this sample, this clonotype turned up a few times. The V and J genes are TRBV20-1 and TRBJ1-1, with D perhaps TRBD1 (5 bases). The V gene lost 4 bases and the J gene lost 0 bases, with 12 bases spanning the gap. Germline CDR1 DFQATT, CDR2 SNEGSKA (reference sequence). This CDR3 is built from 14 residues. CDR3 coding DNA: TGCAGTGCTATCCAGGGCTCCATGAACACTGAAGCTTTCTTT. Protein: CSAIQGSMNTEAFF.

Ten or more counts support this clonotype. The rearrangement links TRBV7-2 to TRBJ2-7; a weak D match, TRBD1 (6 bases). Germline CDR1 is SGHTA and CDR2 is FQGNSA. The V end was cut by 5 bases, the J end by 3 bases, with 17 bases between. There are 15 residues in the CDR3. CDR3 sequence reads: CASSPTMGTHYEQYF. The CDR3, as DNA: TGTGCCAGCAGCCCAACCATGGGGACACACTACGAGCAGTACTTC.

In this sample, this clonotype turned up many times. CDR3: CASSTTGASTDTQYF. The CDR3 DNA is TGTGCCAGCAGTACGACAGGGGCTAGCACAGATACGCAGTATTTT. V usage is TRBV6-6 and J usage is TRBJ2-3; 8 positions agree with TRBD1. The V gene's germline CDR1 is MNHNY and CDR2 SVGAGI (reference sequence). The CDR3 totals 15 residues. V trimming: 5 bases; J trimming: 0 bases; junction bases outside the gene matches: 4.

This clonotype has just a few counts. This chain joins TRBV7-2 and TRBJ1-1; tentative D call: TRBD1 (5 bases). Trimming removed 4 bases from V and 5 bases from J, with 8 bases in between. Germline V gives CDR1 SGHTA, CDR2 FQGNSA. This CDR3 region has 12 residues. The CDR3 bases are TGTGCCAGCAGCTGGGACCAAACTGAAGCTTTCTTT. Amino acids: CASSWDQTEAFF.

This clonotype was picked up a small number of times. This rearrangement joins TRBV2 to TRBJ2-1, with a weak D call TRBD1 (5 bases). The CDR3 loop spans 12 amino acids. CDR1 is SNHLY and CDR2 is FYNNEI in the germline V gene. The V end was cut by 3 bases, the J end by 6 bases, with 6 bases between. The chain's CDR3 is CASSDRANEQFF. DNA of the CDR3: TGTGCCAGCAGTGACAGGGCCAATGAGCAGTTCTTC.

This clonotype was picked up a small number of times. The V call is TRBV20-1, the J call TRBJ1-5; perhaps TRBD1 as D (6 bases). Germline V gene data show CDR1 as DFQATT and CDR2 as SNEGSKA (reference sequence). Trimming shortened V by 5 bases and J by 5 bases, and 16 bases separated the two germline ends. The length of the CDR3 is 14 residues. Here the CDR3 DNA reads TGCAGTGCTTTGGACAGCCGAGGTTATCAGCCCCAGCATTTT. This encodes CSALDSRGYQPQHF.

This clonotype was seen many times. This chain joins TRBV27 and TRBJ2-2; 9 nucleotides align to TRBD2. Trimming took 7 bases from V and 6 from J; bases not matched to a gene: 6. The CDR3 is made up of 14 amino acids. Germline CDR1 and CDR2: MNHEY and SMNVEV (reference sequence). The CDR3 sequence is CASIRIAGAGELFF. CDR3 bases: TGTGCCAGCATCCGGATAGCGGGGGCCGGGGAGCTGTTTTTT.

The CDR3 here is CASRLQGSNIQYF. DNA of the CDR3: TGTGCCAGCAGACTACAGGGTTCAAACATTCAGTACTTC. This chain joins TRBV5-6 and TRBJ2-4, with a tentative D call TRBD1 (6 bases). Trimming cost V 5 bases and J 6 bases, with 12 bases left between them. Germline CDR1 is SGHDT and CDR2 is YYEEEE. There are 13 residues in the CDR3.

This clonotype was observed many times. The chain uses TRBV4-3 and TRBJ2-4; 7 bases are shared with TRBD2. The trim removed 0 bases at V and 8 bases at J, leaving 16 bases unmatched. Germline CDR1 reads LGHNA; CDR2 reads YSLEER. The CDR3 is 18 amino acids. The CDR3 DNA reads TGCGCCAGCAGCCAAGATATGTTGTTCGGGGGGTTCAGAGACATTCAGTACTTC. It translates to CASSQDMLFGGFRDIQYF.

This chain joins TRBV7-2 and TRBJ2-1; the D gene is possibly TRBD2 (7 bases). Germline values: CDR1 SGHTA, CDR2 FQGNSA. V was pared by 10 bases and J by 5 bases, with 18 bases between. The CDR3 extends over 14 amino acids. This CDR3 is CATIGGGIDNEQFF. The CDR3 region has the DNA TGTGCCACCATAGGGGGGGGCATAGACAATGAGCAGTTCTTC.

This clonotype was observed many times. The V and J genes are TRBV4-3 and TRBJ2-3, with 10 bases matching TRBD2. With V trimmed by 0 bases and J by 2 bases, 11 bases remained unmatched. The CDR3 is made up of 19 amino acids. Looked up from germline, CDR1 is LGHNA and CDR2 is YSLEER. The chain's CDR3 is CASSQDPVTSGVFTDTQYF. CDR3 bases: TGCGCCAGCAGCCAAGATCCCGTTACTAGCGGGGTTTTCACAGATACGCAGTATTTT.